This TCR beta chain was profiled in a study of blood T cell repertoires in COVID-19. Looking at the study overall: T cells, B-cell-depleted T cells, or PBMCs provided the cDNA or gDNA that served as material.

Repertoires were generated with immunoSEQ multiplex PCR, while TCRdb's copy carries only in-frame clones and drops some. The sample yields over 150,000 clones, about 86% seen once. The CDR3 covers 15 residues. V lost 6 bases, J lost 2 bases, and 5 bases stayed unmatched. Per the germline V gene, CDR1 is LGHDT and CDR2 is YNNKEL (reference sequence). The genes are TRBV3-1 (or the pseudogene TRBV3-2) and TRBJ2-4, with TRBD1 identical over 9 bases. The TCR comes from a man aged 50-60 years who had recovered from COVID-19. Material for sequencing was PBMCs or T cells enriched from blood (not recorded which). CDR3 sequence (DNA): TGTGCCAGCAGTCTGGGGACAGGGACCAAAAACATTCAGTACTTC. Its protein product is CASSLGTGTKNIQYF.